This T cell receptor beta chain was profiled in a study of blood T cell repertoires in COVID-19. On the study more broadly: Sources were T cells, B-cell-depleted T cells, or PBMCs; the material itself was cDNA or gDNA.

Cohort placement rested on clinical history that participants reported themselves. TCRdb's table, derived via immunoSEQ multiplex PCR, lists solely in-frame clones and lacks some. Of around 500,000 clones in the sample, about 88% were seen once. Sequenced input: PBMCs or T cells enriched from blood (not recorded which). The sequence derives from a woman aged 55-75 years who had recovered from COVID-19.

The CDR3 nucleotides read TGTGCCAGCAGGAAACCGGGATCTAGCACAGATACGCAGTATTTT. This codes for CASRKPGSSTDTQYF. This chain connects TRBV6-6 to TRBJ2-3; D is perhaps TRBD2 (5 bases). Germline-derived CDR1 and CDR2 are MNHNY and SVGAGI (reference sequence). This CDR3 is built from 15 residues. Trimming took 6 bases from V and 0 from J, leaving 13 bases between them.